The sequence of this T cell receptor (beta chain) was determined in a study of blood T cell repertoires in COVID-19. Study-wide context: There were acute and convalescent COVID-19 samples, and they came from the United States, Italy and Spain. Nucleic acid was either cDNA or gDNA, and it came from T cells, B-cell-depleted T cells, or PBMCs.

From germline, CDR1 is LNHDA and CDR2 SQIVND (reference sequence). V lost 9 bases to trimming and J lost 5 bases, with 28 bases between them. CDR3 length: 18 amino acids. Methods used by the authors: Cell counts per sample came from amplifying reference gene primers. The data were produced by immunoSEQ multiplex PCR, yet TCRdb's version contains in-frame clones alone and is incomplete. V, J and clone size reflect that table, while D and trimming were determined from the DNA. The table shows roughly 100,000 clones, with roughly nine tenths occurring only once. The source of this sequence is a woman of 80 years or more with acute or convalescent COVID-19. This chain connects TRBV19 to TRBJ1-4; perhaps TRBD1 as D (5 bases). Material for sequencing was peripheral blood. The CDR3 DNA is TGTGCCAGCAGAATTGGGGCAGGTCCCTATCTCCCAAATGAAAAACTGTTTTTT. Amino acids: CASRIGAGPYLPNEKLFF.